The T cell receptor (beta chain) described here comes from a study of blood T cell repertoires in COVID-19. Study-level information: Researchers got acute and convalescent COVID-19 samples from the United States, Italy and Spain. PBMCs, B-cell-depleted T cells, or T cells were the source of the cDNA or gDNA that made up the material.

CDR3 length: 13 residues. The trim removed 6 bases at V and 4 bases at J, leaving 5 bases unmatched. CDR1 is SNHLY, CDR2 FYNNEI, per germline. Original methodology: Amplified reference gene primers provided the basis for estimating nucleated cell counts. Only in-frame clones appear in the TCRdb table, and some are missing; sequencing was by immunoSEQ multiplex PCR. V, J and clone size are taken as reported in that table, and D and trimming were inferred from the DNA itself. The sample comprises roughly 190,000 clones, under 90% of which are singletons, and about 14% rests with the top ten. Recruited during active infection, patients (from Seattle) were subsequently followed longitudinally.

The sequencing sample was made of peripheral blood. The TCR sequence derives from a woman in her sixties or seventies with COVID-19, enrolled during active disease. The chain couples TRBV2 to TRBJ1-2, with 7 bases that match TRBD1. CDR3 sequence: CASSQQGTYGYTF. For the CDR3, the DNA is TGTGCCAGCAGCCAACAGGGGACCTATGGCTACACCTTC.